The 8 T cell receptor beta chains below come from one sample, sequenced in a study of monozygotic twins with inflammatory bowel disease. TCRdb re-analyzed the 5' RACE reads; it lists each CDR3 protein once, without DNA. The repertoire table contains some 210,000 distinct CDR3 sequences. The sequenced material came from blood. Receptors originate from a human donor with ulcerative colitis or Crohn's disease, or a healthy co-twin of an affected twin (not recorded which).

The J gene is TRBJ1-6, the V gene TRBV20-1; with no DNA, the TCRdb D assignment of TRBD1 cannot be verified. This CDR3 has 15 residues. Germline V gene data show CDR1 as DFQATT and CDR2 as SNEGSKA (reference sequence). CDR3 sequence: CSASGQGPYNSPLHF.

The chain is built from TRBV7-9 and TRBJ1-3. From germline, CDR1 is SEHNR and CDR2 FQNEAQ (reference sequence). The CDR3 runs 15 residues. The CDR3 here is CASSLDGFSGNTIYF.

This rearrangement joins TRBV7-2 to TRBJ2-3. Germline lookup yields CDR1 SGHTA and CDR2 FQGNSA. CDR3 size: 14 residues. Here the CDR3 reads CASSPDQYTDTQYF.

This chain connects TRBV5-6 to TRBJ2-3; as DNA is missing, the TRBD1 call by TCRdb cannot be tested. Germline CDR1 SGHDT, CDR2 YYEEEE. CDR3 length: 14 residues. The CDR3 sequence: CASSRWDLGDTQYF.

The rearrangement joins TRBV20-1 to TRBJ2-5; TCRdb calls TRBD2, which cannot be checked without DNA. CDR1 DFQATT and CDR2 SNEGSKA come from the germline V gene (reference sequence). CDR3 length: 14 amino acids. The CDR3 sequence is CSAQVRGFQETQYF.

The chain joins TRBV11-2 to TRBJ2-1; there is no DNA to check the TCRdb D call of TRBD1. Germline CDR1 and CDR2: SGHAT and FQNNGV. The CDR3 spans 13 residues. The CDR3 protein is CASTQAGGNEQFF.

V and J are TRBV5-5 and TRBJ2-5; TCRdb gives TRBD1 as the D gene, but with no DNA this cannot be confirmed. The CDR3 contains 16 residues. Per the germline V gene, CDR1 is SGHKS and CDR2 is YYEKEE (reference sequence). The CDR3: CASSSIPGPQQETQYF.

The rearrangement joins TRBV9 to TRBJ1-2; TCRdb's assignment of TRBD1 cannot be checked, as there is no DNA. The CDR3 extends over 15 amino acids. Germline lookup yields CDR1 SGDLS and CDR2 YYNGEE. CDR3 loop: CASSVNPTGGLGYTF. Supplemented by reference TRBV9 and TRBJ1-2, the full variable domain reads DSGVTQTPKHLITATGQRVTLRCSPRSGDLSVYWYQQSLDQGLQFLIQYYNGEERAKGNILERFSAQQFPDLHSELNLSSLELGDSALYFCASSVNPTGGLGYTFGSGTRLTVV.